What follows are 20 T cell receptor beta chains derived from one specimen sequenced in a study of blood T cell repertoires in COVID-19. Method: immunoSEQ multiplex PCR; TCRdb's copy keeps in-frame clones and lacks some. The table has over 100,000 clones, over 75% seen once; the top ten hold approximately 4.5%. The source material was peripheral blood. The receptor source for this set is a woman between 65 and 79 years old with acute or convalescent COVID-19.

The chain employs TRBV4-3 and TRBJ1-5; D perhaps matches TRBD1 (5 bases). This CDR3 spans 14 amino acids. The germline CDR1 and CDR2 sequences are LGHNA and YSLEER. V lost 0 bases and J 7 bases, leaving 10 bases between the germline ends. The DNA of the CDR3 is TGCGCCAGCAGCCAAGATCTTTCAGGGCAGCCCCAGCATTTT. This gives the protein CASSQDLSGQPQHF.

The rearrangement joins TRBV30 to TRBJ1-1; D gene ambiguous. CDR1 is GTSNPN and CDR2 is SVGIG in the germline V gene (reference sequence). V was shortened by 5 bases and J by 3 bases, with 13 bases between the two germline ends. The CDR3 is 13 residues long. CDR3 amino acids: CAWQRQADTEAFF. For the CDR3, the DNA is TGTGCCTGGCAAAGGCAGGCTGACACTGAAGCTTTCTTT.

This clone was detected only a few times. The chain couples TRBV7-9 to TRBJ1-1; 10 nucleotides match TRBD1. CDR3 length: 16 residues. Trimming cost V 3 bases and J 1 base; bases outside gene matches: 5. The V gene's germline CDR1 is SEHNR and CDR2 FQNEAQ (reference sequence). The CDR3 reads CASSLTGGRGNTEAFF. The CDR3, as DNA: TGTGCCAGCAGCTTGACAGGGGGCCGGGGGAACACTGAAGCTTTCTTT.

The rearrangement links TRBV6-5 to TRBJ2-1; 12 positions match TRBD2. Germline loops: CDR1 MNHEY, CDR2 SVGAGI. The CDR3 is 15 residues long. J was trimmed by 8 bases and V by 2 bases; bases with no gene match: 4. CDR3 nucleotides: TGTGCCAGCAGTTACGGACTAGCGGGGACGGATGAGCAGTTCTTC. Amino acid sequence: CASSYGLAGTDEQFF.

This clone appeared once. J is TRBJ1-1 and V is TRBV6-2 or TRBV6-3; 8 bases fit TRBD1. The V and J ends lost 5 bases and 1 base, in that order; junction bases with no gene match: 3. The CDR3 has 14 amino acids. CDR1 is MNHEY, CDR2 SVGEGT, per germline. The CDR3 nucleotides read TGTGCCAGCAGTGACAGGGGTGGGAACACTGAAGCTTTCTTT. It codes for CASSDRGGNTEAFF.

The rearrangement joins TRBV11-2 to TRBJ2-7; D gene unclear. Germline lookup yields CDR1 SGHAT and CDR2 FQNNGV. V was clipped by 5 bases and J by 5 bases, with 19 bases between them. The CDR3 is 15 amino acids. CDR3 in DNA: TGTGCCAGCAGCAACCCTCTATTGAGGCGCGACGAGCAGTACGTC. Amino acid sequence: CASSNPLLRRDEQYV.

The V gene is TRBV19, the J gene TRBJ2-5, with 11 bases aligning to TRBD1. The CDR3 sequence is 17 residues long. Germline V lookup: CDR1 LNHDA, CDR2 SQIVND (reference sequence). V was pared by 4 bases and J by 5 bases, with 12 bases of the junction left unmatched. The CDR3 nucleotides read TGTGCCAGTAGTACCCTACCTGGACAGGGGGCCGGCGAGACCCAGTACTTC. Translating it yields CASSTLPGQGAGETQYF.

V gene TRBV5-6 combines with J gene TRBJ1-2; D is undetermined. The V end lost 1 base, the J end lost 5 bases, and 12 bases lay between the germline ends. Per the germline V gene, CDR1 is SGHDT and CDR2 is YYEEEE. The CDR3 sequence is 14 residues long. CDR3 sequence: CASSLPGGGYGYTF. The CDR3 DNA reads TGTGCCAGCAGCTTGCCAGGCGGCGGGTATGGCTACACCTTC.

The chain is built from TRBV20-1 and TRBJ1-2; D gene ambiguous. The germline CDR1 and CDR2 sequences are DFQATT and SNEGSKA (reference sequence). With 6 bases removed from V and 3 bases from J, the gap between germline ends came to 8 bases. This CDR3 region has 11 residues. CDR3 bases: TGCAGTGCCCAACGAGACTATGGCTACACCTTC. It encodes CSAQRDYGYTF.

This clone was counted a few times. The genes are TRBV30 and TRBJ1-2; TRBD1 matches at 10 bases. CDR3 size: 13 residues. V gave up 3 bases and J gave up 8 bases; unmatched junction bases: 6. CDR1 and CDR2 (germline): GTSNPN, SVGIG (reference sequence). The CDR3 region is CAWSQDRGQGYTF. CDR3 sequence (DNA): TGTGCCTGGAGCCAAGACAGGGGGCAAGGCTACACCTTC.

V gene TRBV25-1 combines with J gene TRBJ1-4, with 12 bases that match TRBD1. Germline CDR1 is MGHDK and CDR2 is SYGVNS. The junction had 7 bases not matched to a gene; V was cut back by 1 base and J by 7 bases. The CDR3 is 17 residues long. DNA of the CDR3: TGTGCCAGCAGTGAATGGAGTACGGGACAGGGGGCTGAAAAACTGTTTTTT. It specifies CASSEWSTGQGAEKLFF.

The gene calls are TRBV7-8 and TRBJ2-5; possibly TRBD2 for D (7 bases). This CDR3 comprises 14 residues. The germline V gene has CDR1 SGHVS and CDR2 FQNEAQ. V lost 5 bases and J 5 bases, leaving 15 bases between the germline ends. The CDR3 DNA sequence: TGTGCCAGCAGCACCGCCGGGGGGCCTGAGACCCAGTACTTC. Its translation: CASSTAGGPETQYF.

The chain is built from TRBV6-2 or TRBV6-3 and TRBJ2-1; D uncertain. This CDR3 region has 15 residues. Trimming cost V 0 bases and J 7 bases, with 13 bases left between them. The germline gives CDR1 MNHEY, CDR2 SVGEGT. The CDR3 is CASSYSRQFGNEQFF. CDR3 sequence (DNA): TGTGCCAGCAGTTACTCGAGGCAGTTTGGGAATGAGCAGTTCTTC.

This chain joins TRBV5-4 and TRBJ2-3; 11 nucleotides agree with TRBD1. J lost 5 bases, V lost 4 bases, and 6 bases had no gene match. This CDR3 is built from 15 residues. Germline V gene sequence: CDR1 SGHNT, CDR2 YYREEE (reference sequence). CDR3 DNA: TGTGCCAGCAGCCCGGACAGGGGGCGAGGAGATACGCAGTATTTT. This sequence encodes CASSPDRGRGDTQYF.

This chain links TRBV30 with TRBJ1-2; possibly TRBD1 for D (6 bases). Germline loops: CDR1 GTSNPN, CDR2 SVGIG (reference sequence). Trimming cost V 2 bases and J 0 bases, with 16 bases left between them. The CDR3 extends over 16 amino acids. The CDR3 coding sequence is TGTGCCTGGAGTACAGCCGGGACACCTTCTAACTATGGCTACACCTTC. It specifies CAWSTAGTPSNYGYTF.

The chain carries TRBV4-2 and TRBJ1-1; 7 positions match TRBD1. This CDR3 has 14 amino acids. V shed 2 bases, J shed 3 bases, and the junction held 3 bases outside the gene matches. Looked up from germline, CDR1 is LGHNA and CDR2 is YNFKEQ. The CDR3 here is CASSQLGQDTEAFF. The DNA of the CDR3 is TGTGCCAGCAGCCAACTCGGACAGGACACTGAAGCTTTCTTT.

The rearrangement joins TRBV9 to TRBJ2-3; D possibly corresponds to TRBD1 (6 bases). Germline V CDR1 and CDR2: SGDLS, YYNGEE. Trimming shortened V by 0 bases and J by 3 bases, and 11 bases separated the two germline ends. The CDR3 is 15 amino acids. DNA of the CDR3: TGTGCCAGCAGCGTAGATGGGACACGAACAGATACGCAGTATTTT. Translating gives CASSVDGTRTDTQYF.

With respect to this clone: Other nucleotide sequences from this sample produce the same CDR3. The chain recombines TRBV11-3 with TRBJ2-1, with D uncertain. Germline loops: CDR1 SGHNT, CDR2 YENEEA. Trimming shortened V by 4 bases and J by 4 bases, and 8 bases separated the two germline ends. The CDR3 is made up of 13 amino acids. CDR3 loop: CASSSAGYNEQFF. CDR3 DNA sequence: TGTGCCAGCAGCTCAGCCGGGTACAATGAGCAGTTCTTC.

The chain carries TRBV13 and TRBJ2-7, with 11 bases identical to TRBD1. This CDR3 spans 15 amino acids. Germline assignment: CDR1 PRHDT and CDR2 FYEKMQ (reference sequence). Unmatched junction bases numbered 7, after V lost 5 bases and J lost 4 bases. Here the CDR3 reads CASSPRTGGSYEQYF. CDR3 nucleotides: TGTGCCAGCAGCCCCCGGACAGGGGGCTCATACGAGCAGTACTTC.

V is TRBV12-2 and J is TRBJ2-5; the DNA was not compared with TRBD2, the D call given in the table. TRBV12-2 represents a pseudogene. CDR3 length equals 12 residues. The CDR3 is CAAGTGSETQYF. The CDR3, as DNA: TGTGCAGCGGGGACGGGGTCAGAGACCCAGTACTTC.